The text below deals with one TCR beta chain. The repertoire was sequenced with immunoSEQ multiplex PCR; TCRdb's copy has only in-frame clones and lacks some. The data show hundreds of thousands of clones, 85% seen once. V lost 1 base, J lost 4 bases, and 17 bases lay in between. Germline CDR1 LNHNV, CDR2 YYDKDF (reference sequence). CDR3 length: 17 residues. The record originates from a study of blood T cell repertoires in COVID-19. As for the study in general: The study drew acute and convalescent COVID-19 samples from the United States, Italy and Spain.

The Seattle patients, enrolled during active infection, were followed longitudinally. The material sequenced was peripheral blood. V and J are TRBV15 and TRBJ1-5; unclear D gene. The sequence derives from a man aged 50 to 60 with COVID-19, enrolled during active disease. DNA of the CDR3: TGTGCCACCAGCAGAGTGGGTGGAGAGGGATGGAATCAGCCCCAGCATTTT. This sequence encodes CATSRVGGEGWNQPQHF.